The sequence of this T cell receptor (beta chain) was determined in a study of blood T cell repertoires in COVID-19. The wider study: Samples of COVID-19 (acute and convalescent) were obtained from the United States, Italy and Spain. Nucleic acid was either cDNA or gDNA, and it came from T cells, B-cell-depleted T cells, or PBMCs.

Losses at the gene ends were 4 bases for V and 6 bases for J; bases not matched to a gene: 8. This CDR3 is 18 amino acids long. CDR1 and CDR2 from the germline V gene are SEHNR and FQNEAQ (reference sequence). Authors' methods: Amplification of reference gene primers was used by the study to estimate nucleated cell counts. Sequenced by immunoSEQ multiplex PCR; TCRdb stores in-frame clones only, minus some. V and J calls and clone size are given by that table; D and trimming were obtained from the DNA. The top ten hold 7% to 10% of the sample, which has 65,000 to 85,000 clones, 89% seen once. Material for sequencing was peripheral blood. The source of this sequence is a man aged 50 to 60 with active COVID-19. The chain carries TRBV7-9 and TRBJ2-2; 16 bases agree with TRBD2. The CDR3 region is CASSSGTSGGARAGELFF. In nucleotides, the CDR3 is TGTGCCAGCAGCTCCGGGACTAGCGGGGGGGCTCGAGCCGGGGAGCTGTTTTTT.